Sequencing of this T cell receptor (beta chain) was carried out in a study of shared clonotypes between healthy human individuals. Whole-study findings and limits: Larger estimated richness was generally recorded for naive subsets relative to memory subsets. With several donors compared, 4.5% to 6.5% of naive CD4 clonotypes were shared. Represented genetic and exposure-history diversity was restricted by having few donors.

In regard to this clone: Its target is unknown.

This CDR3 contains 13 residues. The V gene end was trimmed by 11 bases and the J gene end by 6 bases; junction bases not matched to a gene: 9. The germline gives CDR1 LNHDA, CDR2 SQIVND (reference sequence). It was CD45RO-negative cells, positively selected for CCR7, that made up naive CD8 cells, with terminally differentiated effector memory CD45RA+ cells excluded. The assay was immunoSEQ multiplex PCR, and TCRdb's table has in-frame clones only and misses some. This table has roughly 2,000,000 clones, around 93% appearing once. V and J are TRBV19 and TRBJ2-3; TRBD1 aligns across 9 bases. The sample consisted of naive CD8+ T cells from PBMCs. This clonotype was obtained from a man younger than 35 in good health. Some clones in this sample may be carry-over from other donors' samples. The DNA of the CDR3 is TGTGCCTCCGTAGGACAGGGGACGGATACGCAGTATTTT. This gives the protein CASVGQGTDTQYF.